This T cell receptor beta chain was found in a study of blood T cell repertoires in COVID-19. At the level of the study: Whether acute or convalescent, the COVID-19 samples came from the United States, Italy and Spain. From T cells, B-cell-depleted T cells, or PBMCs came the material, which was cDNA or gDNA.

In the study's own analysis: Nucleated cell counts were estimated from reference gene primer amplification. Here immunoSEQ multiplex PCR was the method, and the copy in TCRdb shows in-frame clones only, minus some. From that table come the V and J calls and clone size; the DNA was used to work out D and trimming. The sample holds a few hundred thousand clones, approximately 88% seen once. Trimming took off 4 bases at V and 4 bases at J, with 8 bases between the two ends. Germline V CDR1 and CDR2: DFQATT, SNEGSKA (reference sequence). The CDR3 spans 11 residues. Sequenced sample: peripheral blood. The origin of this receptor is a woman aged 30 to 39 who had recovered from COVID-19. This chain connects TRBV20-1 to TRBJ2-7, with D possibly TRBD1 on 5 matching bases. In DNA form, the CDR3 reads TGCAGTGCTAAACAGGATTACGAGCAGTACTTC. Protein: CSAKQDYEQYF.